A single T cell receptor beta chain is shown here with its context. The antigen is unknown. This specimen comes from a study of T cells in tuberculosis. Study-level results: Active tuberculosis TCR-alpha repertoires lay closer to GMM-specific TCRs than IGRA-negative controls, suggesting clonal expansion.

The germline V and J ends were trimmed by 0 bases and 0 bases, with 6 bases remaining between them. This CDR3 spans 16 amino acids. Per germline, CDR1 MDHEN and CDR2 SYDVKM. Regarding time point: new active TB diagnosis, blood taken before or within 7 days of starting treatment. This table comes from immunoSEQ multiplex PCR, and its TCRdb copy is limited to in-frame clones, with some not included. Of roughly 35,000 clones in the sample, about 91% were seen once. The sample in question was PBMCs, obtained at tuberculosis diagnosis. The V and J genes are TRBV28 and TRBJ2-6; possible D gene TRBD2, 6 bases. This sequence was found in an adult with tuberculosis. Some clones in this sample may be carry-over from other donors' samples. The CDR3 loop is CASSLWGGSGANVLTF. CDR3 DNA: TGTGCCAGCAGTTTATGGGGGGGCTCTGGGGCCAACGTCCTGACTTTC.